The 14 T cell receptor beta chains below were found in one sample sequenced in a study of graft-versus-host responses after intestinal transplantation. No antigens are known for them. Assay used: immunoSEQ multiplex PCR; TCRdb lists only in-frame clones, some missing. Here the sample spans about 90,000 clones, roughly 85% being singletons. Here the sequenced sample was unstimulated CD4+ T cells sorted from spleen or lymph node cells, taken before intestinal transplant. The receptors were sampled from a human donor who received an intestinal transplant.

This chain joins TRBV9 and TRBJ2-7; tentative D call: TRBD1 (5 bases). Trimming left V 0 bases short and J 3 bases short, with 10 bases between. Per germline, CDR1 SGDLS and CDR2 YYNGEE. CDR3 length: 14 amino acids. The CDR3 DNA reads as TGTGCCAGCAGCGTAGAAGACAGTTACTACGAGCAGTACTTC. As protein: CASSVEDSYYEQYF.

This clone appeared a few times. The chain combines TRBV7-2 with TRBJ2-5; 7 nucleotides match TRBD1. This CDR3 comprises 14 residues. The germline gives CDR1 SGHTA, CDR2 FQGNSA. The trim removed 8 bases at V and 5 bases at J, leaving 11 bases unmatched. As DNA, the CDR3 is TGTGCCAGCTGCGGCAGGGGGACCTGGGAGACCCAGTACTTC. Translating gives CASCGRGTWETQYF.

The chain is built from TRBV6-1 and TRBJ2-7, with 8 bases matching TRBD1. V was clipped by 6 bases and J by 0 bases; unmatched bases: 7. The CDR3 contains 15 residues. Germline CDR1 MNHNS, CDR2 SASEGT. The CDR3 nucleotides are TGTGCCAGCAGCCGCTCAGGGACAGGCTCCTACGAGCAGTACTTC. It translates to CASSRSGTGSYEQYF.

This sequence joins TRBV5-1 and TRBJ2-7, with a weak D call TRBD1 (6 bases). Trimming took off 4 bases at V and 0 bases at J, with 11 bases between the two ends. This CDR3 region has 14 residues. The germline gives CDR1 SGHRS, CDR2 YFSETQ. CDR3 residues: CASSLGQFSYEQYF. CDR3 nucleotide sequence: TGCGCCAGCAGCCTAGGACAGTTCTCCTACGAGCAGTACTTC.

The chain has TRBV28 and TRBJ2-1; TRBD1 is a possible D gene (5 bases). V lost 2 bases and J 13 bases, leaving 12 bases between the germline ends. The CDR3 has 12 residues. Germline-derived CDR1 and CDR2 are MDHEN and SYDVKM. CDR3 bases: TGTGCCAGCAGTTTACGGACAAGGCCCCAGTTCTTC. Its translation: CASSLRTRPQFF.

V gene TRBV5-8 combines with J gene TRBJ1-2; no firm D call. The CDR3 totals 13 residues. The ends were cut back, 8 bases at V and 7 bases at J, with 18 bases in the middle. The germline CDR1 and CDR2 sequences are SGHTS and YDEGEE. The CDR3 loop reads CASHPQGSGGYTF. CDR3 nucleotides: TGTGCCAGTCACCCACAAGGCTCGGGTGGCTACACCTTC.

This clone was observed once. J is TRBJ2-7 and V is TRBV30; 8 bases are shared with TRBD1. Per germline, CDR1 GTSNPN and CDR2 SVGIG (reference sequence). V lost 1 base to trimming and J lost 2 bases; unmatched junction nucleotides: 1. The CDR3 runs to 13 residues. CDR3 loop: CAWSEGQAYEQYF. In DNA form, the CDR3 reads TGTGCCTGGAGTGAGGGACAGGCCTACGAGCAGTACTTC.

J is TRBJ2-3 and V is TRBV6-1; D is perhaps TRBD2 (5 bases). Germline assignment: CDR1 MNHNS and CDR2 SASEGT. The germline V and J ends were trimmed by 2 bases and 5 bases, with 23 bases remaining between them. CDR3 length: 18 amino acids. The CDR3 loop reads CASSESLPGSAVGDTQYF. The CDR3 coding sequence is TGTGCCAGCAGTGAATCCCTTCCGGGTAGCGCGGTAGGAGATACGCAGTATTTT.

The chain joins TRBV6-1 to TRBJ1-1; tentative D call: TRBD1 (5 bases). V was pared by 6 bases and J by 3 bases, with 11 bases between. Per the germline V gene, CDR1 is MNHNS and CDR2 is SASEGT. The CDR3 consists of 13 residues. Written as DNA, the CDR3 is TGTGCCAGCAGCAGAAGGGGTTACACTGAAGCTTTCTTT. Protein sequence: CASSRRGYTEAFF.

This rearrangement joins TRBV6-5 to TRBJ2-1; possible D gene TRBD2, 5 bases. CDR1 and CDR2 (germline): MNHEY, SVGAGI. This CDR3 contains 11 residues. The V gene lost 2 bases and the J gene lost 14 bases, with 10 bases spanning the gap. CDR3 bases: TGTGCCAGCAGTTACGGTAGCGTAGAGTTCTTC. Its protein product is CASSYGSVEFF.

A remark on this clone: Other DNA sequences in the sample encode the same CDR3. The rearrangement uses TRBV20-1 and TRBJ2-7, with no clear D. Trimming took off 5 bases at V and 4 bases at J, with 9 bases between the two ends. From germline, CDR1 is DFQATT and CDR2 SNEGSKA (reference sequence). This CDR3 is 11 amino acids long. CDR3: CSASPLYEQYF. The CDR3 DNA is TGCAGTGCTTCCCCCCTTTACGAGCAGTACTTC.

The DNA of the CDR3 is TGTGCCAGCAGTCCCACAGGGGGGAGAATTTACACTGAAGCTTTCTTT. Amino acid sequence: CASSPTGGRIYTEAFF. The rearrangement links TRBV28 to TRBJ1-1, with 8 bases that match TRBD1. Germline CDR1 reads MDHEN; CDR2 reads SYDVKM. The V segment lost 5 bases and the J segment 3 bases; nucleotides outside the gene matches: 11. This CDR3 spans 16 amino acids.

Only a few counts were recorded for this clone. V gene TRBV20-1 combines with J gene TRBJ2-1; D is possibly TRBD2 (6 bases). CDR3 length: 11 amino acids. V lost 5 bases, J lost 8 bases, and 10 bases lay in between. Germline V gives CDR1 DFQATT, CDR2 SNEGSKA (reference sequence). In DNA, the CDR3 is TGCAGTGCTGCCGGAGGGGATGAGCAGTTCTTC. Translated: CSAAGGDEQFF.

This chain uses TRBV6-1 with TRBJ1-6, with 12 positions matching TRBD1. This CDR3 is built from 15 residues. CDR1 and CDR2 (germline): MNHNS, SASEGT. With 3 bases clipped from V and 10 bases from J, the junction kept 4 bases outside the gene matches. CDR3 sequence (DNA): TGTGCCAGCAGTGAGGGACAGGGGGCCCGGTCACCCCTCCACTTT. It encodes CASSEGQGARSPLHF.